These 3 T cell receptor beta chains originate from one sample sequenced in a study of Ad26.COV2.S vaccination and SARS-CoV-2 variants. The method was immunoSEQ multiplex PCR; TCRdb's version includes in-frame clones alone and lacks a portion of them. The table records approximately 400,000 clones, 83% of them present only once. Sample treatment: some 19 received Ad26.COV2.S at low or high dose, single or two shots; 5 received placebo; per-sample allocation not given. Sampling was done on day 63 after the first vaccine or placebo injection. Material: peripheral blood, obtained in a trial of Ad26.COV2.S vaccine versus placebo. Receptor source: a person aged 18-65 years who received the Ad26.COV2.S COVID-19 vaccine or a placebo.

The chain combines TRBV6-5 with TRBJ2-3, with D unclear. The CDR3 spans 11 residues. The V end was cut by 7 bases, the J end by 9 bases, with 11 bases between. Germline CDR1 reads MNHEY; CDR2 reads SVGAGI. The CDR3 loop is CASKTHGTQYF. For the CDR3, the DNA is TGTGCCAGCAAAACGCACGGCACGCAGTATTTT.

The genes are TRBV6-4 and TRBJ1-2, with D uncertain. Between the trimmed V and J ends, which lost 3 bases and 4 bases, there was a span of 6 bases. The germline CDR1 and CDR2 sequences are MRHNA and SNTAGT. This CDR3 spans 12 amino acids. CDR3 nucleotide sequence: TGTGCCAGCAGTGATGGCAGCTATGGCTACACCTTC. It is translated as CASSDGSYGYTF.

The CDR3 nucleotides are TGCGCCAGTACCCGACAGGTCAACACCGGGGAGCTGTTTTTT. As protein: CASTRQVNTGELFF. The chain combines TRBV5-1 with TRBJ2-2, with D perhaps TRBD1 (6 bases). The germline V gene encodes CDR1 SGHRS and CDR2 YFSETQ. Trimming removed 8 bases at V and 2 bases at J, with 13 bases between. The CDR3 is made up of 14 amino acids.